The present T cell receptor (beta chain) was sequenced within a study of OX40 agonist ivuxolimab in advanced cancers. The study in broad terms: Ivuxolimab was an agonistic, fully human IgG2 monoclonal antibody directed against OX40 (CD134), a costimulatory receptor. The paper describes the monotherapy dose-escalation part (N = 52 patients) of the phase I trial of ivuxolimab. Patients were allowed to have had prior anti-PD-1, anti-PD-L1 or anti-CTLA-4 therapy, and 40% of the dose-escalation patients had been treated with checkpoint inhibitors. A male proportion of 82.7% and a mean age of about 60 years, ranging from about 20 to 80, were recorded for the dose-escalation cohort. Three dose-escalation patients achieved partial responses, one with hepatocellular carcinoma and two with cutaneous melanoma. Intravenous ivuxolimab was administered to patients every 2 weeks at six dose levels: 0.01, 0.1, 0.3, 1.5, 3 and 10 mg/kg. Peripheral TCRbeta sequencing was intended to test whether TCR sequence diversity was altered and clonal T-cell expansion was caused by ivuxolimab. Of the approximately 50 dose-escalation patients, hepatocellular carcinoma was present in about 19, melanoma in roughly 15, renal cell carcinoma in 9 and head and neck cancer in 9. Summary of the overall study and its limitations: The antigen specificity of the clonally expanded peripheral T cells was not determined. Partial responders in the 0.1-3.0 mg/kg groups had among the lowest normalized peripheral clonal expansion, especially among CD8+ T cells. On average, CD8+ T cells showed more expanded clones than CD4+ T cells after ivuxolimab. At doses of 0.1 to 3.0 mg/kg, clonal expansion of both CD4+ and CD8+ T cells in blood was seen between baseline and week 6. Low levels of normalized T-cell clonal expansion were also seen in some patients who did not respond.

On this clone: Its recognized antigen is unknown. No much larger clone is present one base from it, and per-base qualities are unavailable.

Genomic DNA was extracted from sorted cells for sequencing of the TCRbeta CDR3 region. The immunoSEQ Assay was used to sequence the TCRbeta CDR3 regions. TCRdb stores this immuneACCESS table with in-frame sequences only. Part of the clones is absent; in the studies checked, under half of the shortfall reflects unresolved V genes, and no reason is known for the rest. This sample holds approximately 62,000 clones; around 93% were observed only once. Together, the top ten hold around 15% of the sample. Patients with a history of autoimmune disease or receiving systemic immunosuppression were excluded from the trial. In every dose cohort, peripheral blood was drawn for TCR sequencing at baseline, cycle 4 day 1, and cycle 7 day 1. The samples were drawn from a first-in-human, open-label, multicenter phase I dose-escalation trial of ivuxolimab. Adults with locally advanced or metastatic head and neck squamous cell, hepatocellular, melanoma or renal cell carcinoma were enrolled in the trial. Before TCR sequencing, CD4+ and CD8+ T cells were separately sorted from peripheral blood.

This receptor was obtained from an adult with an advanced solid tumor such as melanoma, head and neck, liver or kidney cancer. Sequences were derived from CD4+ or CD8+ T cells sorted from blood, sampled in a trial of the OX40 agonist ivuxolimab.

The CDR3 in this case is CAISGQDSYEQYF. At the DNA level, the sequence is TGTGCCATCAGTGGACAGGACTCCTACGAGCAGTACTTC. The V and J genes are TRBV10-3 and TRBJ2-5; a tentative D call is TRBD1 (6 bases match). The DNA end lines up better with TRBJ2-7; the J call may be wrong. Inclusive of the bounding cysteine and phenylalanine, the CDR3 is 13 residues long. Only CDR3 DNA is held: 39 bases, read in frame from base 1. The CDR1 and CDR2 encoded by the germline V gene are ENHRY and SYGVKD.